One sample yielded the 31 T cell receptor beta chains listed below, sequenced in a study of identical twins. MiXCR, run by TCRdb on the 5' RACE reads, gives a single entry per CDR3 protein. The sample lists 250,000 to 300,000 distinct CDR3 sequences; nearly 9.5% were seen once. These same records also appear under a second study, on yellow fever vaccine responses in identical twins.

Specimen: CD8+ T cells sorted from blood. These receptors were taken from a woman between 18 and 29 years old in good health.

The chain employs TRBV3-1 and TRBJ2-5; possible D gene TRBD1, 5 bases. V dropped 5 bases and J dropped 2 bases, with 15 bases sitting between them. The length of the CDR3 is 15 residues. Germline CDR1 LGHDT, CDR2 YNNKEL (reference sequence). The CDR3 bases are TGTGCCAGCAGCAAAGGAAAGGGGCGGCAAGAGACCCAGTACTTC. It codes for CASSKGKGRQETQYF.

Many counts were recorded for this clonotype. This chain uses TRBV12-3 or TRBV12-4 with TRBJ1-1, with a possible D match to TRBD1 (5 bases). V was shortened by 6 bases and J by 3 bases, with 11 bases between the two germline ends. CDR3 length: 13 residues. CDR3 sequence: CASRPGLYTEAFF. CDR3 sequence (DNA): TGTGCCAGCAGGCCAGGGCTGTACACTGAAGCTTTCTTT.

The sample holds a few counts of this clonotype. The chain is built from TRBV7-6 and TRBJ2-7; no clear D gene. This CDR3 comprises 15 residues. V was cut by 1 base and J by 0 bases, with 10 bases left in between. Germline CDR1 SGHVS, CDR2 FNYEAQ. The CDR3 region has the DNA TGTGCCAGCAGCTTAGAGGCTGCCCCCTCCTACGAGCAGTACTTC. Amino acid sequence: CASSLEAAPSYEQYF.

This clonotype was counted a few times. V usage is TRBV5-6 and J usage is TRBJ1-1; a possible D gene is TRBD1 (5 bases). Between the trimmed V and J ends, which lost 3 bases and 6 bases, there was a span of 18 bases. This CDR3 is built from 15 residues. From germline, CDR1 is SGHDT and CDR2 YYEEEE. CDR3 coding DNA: TGTGCCAGCAGCTCCTACGAGGCAGGAGGGGCTGAAGCTTTCTTT. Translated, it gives CASSSYEAGGAEAFF.

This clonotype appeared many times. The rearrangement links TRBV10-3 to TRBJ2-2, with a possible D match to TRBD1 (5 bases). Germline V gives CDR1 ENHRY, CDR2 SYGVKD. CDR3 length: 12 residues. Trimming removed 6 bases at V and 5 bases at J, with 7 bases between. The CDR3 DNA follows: TGTGCCATCAGAGGGGATACCGGGGAGCTGTTTTTT. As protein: CAIRGDTGELFF.

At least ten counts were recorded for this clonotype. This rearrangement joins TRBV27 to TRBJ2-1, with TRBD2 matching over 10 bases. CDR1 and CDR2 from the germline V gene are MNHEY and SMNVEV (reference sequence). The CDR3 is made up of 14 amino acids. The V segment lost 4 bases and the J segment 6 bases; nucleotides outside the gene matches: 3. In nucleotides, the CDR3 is TGTGCCAGCAGTTCCCTAGCGGGAGTCAATGAGCAGTTCTTC. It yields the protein CASSSLAGVNEQFF.

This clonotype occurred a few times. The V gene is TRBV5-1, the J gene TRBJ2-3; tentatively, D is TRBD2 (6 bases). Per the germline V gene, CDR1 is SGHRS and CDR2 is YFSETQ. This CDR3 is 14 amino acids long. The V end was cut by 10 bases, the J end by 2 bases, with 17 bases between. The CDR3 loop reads CASRVGLNTDTQYF. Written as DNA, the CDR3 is TGCGCCTCCCGGGTAGGACTAAACACAGATACGCAGTATTTT.

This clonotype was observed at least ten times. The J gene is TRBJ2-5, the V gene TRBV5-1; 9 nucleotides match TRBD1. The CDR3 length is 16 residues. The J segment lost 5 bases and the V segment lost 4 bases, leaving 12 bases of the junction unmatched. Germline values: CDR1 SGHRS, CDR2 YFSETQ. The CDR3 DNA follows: TGCGCCAGCAGCCCCACCATCGGGACAGGGAGGGAGACCCAGTACTTC. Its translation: CASSPTIGTGRETQYF. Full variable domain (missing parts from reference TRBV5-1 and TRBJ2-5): KAGVTQTPRYLIKTRGQQVTLSCSPISGHRSVSWYQQTPGQGLQFLFEYFSETQRNKGNFPGRFSGRQFSNSRSEMNVSTLELGDSALYLCASSPTIGTGRETQYFGPGTRLLVL.

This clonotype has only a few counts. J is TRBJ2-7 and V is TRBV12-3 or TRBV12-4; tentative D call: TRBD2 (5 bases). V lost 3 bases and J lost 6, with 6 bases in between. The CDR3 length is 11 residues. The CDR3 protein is CASSFGIEQYF. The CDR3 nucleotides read TGTGCCAGCAGTTTCGGGATCGAGCAGTACTTC.

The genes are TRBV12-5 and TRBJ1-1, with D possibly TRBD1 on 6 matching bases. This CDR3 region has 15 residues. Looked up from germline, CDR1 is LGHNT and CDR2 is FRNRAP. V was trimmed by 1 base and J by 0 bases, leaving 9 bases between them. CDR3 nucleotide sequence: TGTGCTAGTGGTTTGGACCGACAGGTGAACACTGAAGCTTTCTTT. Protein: CASGLDRQVNTEAFF. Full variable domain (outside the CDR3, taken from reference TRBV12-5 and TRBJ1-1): DARVTQTPRHKVTEMGQEVTMRCQPILGHNTVFWYRQTMMQGLELLAYFRNRAPLDDSGMPKDRFSAEMPDATLATLKIQPSEPRDSAVYFCASGLDRQVNTEAFFGQGTRLTVV.

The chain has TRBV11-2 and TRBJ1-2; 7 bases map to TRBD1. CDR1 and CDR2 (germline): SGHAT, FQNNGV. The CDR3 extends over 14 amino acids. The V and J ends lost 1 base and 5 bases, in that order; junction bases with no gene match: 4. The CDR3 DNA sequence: TGTGCCAGCAGCTTAGTCCGGGACAGTTATGGCTACACCTTC. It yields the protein CASSLVRDSYGYTF.

The CDR3 DNA reads TGCGCCAGCAGCTCCGGGACAGGGGTCGACGAGCAGTACTTC. It is translated as CASSSGTGVDEQYF. This sequence joins TRBV4-3 and TRBJ2-7, with 10 bases matching TRBD1. The germline CDR1 and CDR2 sequences are LGHNA and YSLEER. J gave up 5 bases and V 5 bases, and 6 bases lay outside the gene matches. The CDR3 extends over 14 amino acids.

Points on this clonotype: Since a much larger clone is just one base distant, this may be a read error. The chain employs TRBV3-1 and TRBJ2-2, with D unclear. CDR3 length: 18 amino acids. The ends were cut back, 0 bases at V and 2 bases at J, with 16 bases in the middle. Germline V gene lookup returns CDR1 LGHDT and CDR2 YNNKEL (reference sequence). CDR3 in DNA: TGTGCCAGCAGCCAAGATTTGCCCTGGAGTAGCAACACCGGGGAGCTGTTTTTT. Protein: CASSQDLPWSSNTGELFF.

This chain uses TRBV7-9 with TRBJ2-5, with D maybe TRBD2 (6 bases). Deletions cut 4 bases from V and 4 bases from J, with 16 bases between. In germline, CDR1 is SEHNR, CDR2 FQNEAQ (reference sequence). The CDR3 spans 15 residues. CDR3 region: CASSSTFGGGETQYF. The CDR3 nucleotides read TGTGCCAGCAGCTCCACCTTCGGGGGAGGAGAGACCCAGTACTTC.

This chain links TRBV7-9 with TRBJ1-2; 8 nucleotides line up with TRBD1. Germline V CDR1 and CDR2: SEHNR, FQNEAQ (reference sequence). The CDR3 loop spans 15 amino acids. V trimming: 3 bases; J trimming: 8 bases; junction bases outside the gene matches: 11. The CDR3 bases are TGTGCCAGCAGCTTCTCCGGGACAGGACTGATAGGCTACACCTTC. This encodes CASSFSGTGLIGYTF.

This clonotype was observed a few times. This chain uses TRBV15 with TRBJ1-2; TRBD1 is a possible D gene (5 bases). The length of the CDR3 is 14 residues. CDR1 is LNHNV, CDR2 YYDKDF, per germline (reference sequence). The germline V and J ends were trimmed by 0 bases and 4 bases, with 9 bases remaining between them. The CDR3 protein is CATSRERGPYGYTF. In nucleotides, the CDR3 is TGTGCCACCAGCAGAGAACGGGGACCCTATGGCTACACCTTC.

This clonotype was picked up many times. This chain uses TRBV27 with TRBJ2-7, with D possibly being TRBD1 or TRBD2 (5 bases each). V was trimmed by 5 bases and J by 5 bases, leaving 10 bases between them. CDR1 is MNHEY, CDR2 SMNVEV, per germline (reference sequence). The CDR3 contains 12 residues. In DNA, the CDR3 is TGTGCCAGCAGTCTCCGGGGCAACGAGCAGTACTTC. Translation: CASSLRGNEQYF.

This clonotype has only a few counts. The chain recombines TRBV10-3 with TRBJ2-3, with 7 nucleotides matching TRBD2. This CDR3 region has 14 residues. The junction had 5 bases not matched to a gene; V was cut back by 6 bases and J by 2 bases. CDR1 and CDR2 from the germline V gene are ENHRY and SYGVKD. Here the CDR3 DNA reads TGTGCCATCAGCTTACTAGCGCTCACAGATACGCAGTATTTT. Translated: CAISLLALTDTQYF.

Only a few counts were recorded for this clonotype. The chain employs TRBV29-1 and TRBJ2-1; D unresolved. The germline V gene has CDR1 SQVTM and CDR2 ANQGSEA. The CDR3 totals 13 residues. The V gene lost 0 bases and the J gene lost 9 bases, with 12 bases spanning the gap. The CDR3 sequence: CSVEDNMGTEQFF. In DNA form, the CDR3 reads TGCAGCGTTGAAGATAATATGGGTACTGAGCAGTTCTTC.

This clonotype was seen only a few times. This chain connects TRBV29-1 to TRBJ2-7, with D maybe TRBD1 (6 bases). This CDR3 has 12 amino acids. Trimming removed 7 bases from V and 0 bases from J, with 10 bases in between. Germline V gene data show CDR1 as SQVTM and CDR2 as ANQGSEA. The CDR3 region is CSAEGDSYEQYF. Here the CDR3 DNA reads TGCAGCGCCGAGGGGGACTCCTACGAGCAGTACTTC.

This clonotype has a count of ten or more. The CDR3 is CASRGREAFF. In DNA, the CDR3 is TGTGCCAGCAGAGGACGGGAAGCTTTCTTT. The gene calls are TRBV25-1 and TRBJ1-1, with no clear D. Germline-derived CDR1 and CDR2 are MGHDK and SYGVNS. Between the trimmed V and J ends, which lost 6 bases and 8 bases, there was a span of 7 bases. The CDR3 runs 10 residues.

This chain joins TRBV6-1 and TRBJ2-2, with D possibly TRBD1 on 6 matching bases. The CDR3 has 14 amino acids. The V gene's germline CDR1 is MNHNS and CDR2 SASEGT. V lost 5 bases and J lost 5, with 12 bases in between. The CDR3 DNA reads TGTGCCAGCAGTCCCGGGACACGTACCGGGGAGCTGTTTTTT. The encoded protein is CASSPGTRTGELFF.

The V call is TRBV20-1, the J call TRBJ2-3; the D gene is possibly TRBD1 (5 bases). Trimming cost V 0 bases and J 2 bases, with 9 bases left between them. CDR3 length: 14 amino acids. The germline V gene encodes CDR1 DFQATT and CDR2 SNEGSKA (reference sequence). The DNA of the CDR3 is TGCAGTGCTAGAGACCAGGACAACACAGATACGCAGTATTTT. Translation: CSARDQDNTDTQYF.

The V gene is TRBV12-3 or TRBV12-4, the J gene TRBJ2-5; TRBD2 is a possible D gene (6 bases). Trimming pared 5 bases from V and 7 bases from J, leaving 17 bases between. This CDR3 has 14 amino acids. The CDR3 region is CASSGSGGIGTQYF. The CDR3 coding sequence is TGTGCCAGCAGTGGGTCCGGGGGAATCGGGACCCAGTACTTC.

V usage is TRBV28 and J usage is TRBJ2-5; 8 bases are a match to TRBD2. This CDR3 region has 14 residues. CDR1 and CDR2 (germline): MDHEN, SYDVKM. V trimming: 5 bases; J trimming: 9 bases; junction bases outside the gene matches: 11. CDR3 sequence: CASSPRGGFEAQYF. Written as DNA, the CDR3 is TGTGCCAGCAGTCCTCGGGGGGGGTTCGAGGCCCAGTACTTC.

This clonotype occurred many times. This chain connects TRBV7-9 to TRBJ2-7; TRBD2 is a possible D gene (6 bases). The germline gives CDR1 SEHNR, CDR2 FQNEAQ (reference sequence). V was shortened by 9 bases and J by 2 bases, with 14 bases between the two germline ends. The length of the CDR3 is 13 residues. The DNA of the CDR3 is TGTGCCAGTATGGGGGGAGAGGCCTACGAGCAGTACTTC. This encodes CASMGGEAYEQYF.

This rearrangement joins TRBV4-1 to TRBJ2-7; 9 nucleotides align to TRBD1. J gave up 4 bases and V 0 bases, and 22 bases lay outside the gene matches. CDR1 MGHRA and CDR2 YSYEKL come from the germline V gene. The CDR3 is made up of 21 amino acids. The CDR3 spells CASSQEQLTGTGNVLGYEQYF. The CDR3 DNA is TGCGCCAGCAGCCAAGAGCAACTTACCGGGACAGGGAACGTTCTGGGGTACGAGCAGTACTTC.

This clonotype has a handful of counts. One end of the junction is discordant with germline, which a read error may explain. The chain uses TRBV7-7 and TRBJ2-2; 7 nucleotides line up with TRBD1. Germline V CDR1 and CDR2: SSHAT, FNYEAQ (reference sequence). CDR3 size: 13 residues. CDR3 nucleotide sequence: TGTGCTAGCAGCTTAGAACAGGGGACGGAGCTGTTTTTT. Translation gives CASSLEQGTELFF.

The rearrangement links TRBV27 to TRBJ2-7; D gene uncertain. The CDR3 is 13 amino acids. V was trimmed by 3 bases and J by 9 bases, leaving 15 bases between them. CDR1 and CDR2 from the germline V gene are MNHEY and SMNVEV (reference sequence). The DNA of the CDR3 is TGTGCCAGCAGTTTGATACGTCAAGGGTTGCAGTACTTC. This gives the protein CASSLIRQGLQYF.

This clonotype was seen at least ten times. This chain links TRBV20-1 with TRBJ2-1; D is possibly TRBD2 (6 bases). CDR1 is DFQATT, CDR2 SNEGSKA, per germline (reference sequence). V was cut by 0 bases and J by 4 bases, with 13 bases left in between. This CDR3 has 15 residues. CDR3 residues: CSARDLWRDYNEQFF. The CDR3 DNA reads TGCAGTGCTAGAGATCTCTGGAGGGATTACAATGAGCAGTTCTTC.

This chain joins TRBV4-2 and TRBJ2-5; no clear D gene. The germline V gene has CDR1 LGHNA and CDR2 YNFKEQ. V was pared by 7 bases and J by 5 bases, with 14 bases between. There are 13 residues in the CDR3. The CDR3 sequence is CASTPVVGETQYF. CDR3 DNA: TGTGCCAGCACCCCTGTGGTGGGGGAGACCCAGTACTTC.